This T cell receptor (beta chain) was sequenced during a study of metastatic and nonmetastatic thyroid tumors. Study in general: Peripheral blood and tumor or nodule samples from malignant and benign thyroid patients were compared.

In the authors' methods: CDR3 was compared across clinicopathological groups, and the resulting differences were used to build a distant-metastasis classifier for papillary thyroid cancer. TCRdb called clones again from the PCR reads with MiXCR. TCRdb assigned the V and J calls; the authors' analysis was not used. This table has 32,000 or so clones, about 18% appearing once. Germline V gene sequence: CDR1 MRHNA, CDR2 SNTAGT. Trimming cost V 5 bases and J 1 base, with 7 bases left between them. This CDR3 has 13 amino acids. By proportion, this clone is medium-sized. Antigen specificity is unknown. The sample contains more than one DNA sequence encoding this CDR3. No treatment of any kind had been given to any patient before thyroid surgery. The study's findings and limits: Malignant thyroid tumors reportedly exceeded benign nodules significantly in TCR beta diversity, with the difference appearing in blood and tumor.

The chain has TRBV6-4 and TRBJ2-3; D possibly corresponds to TRBD1 (5 bases). Sequenced material: blood. The clonotype comes from a male donor with papillary thyroid cancer or a benign thyroid nodule (not recorded which). Some clones in this sample may be carry-over from other donors' samples. CDR3 protein: CASSQQGTDTQYF. As DNA, the CDR3 is TGTGCCAGCAGTCAACAGGGCACAGATACGCAGTATTTT.